These T cell receptor beta chains were read from a single sample in a study of breast tumors, draining lymph nodes, adjacent tissues. TCRdb recomputed calls from the multiplex PCR reads with MiXCR, one row per CDR3 protein. The profile shows about 120,000 distinct CDR3 sequences, about 20% of them singletons. Sequenced sample: axillary lymph node tissue. The origin of the receptors is a female donor with breast cancer. Some clones in this sample may be carry-over from other donors' samples. The CDR3 runs from the conserved cysteine through the conserved F or W. The order of the fields is CDR3 DNA, CDR3 protein, J gene, D gene, clone size, V gene. The D gene is left open where the match is weak. A row's size may be missing; if present it is once, few, many or a size class.

TGTGCCAGCAGTTTGGACAGGGCCGGTGAGCAGTACTTC	CASSLDRAGEQYF	TRBJ2-7	TRBD1	many	TRBV12-3/TRBV12-4
TGCAGTGCTAGAGTAGGGGGAGATGAGCAGTTCTTC	CSARVGGDEQFF	TRBJ2-1	NA	many	TRBV20-1
TGCAGTGCTAGAGATTTCGCGGGAGGGTATGGCTACACCTTC	CSARDFAGGYGYTF	TRBJ1-2	NA	many	TRBV20-1
TGTGCCAGCAGACATGACAGTAACTATGGCTACACCTTC	CASRHDSNYGYTF	TRBJ1-2	NA	many	TRBV2
TGTGCCAGCTCACCACCAGAGGAGGTCTACACCGGGGAGCTGTTTTTT	CASSPPEEVYTGELFF	TRBJ2-2	NA	NA	TRBV5-4
TGTGCCAGCAGTAAAAACCTGCTCAATGAGCAGTTCTTC	CASSKNLLNEQFF	TRBJ2-1	NA	NA	TRBV27
TGCAGTGCTAGAGATTCCCGGGGGGCCAGGGAGACCCAGTACTTC	CSARDSRGARETQYF	TRBJ2-5	NA	many	TRBV20-1
TGCGCCAGCAGTTCTCGGACTAGCGGGGGGCGATCGAACACCGGGGAGCTGTTTTTT	CASSSRTSGGRSNTGELFF	TRBJ2-2	TRBD2	many	TRBV5-1
TGTGCCAGCAGCCGTGGACGACAAAAGACCCAGTACTTC	CASSRGRQKTQYF	TRBJ2-5	NA	many	TRBV7-6
TGTGCCAGCAGCCCGAATAAGGGTGGAAACACCATATATTTT	CASSPNKGGNTIYF	TRBJ1-3	NA	many	TRBV11-2